Below, 11 T cell receptor beta chains from the same sample are listed, as sequenced in a study of blood T cell repertoires in COVID-19 (dated by TCRdb to the early 2020s). Library preparation employed the immunoSEQ multiplex PCR assay. TCRdb holds this immuneACCESS table with in-frame rearrangements only. Some clones are missing; in checked studies, unresolved V genes explain under half, and the rest has no known cause. In this sample the table shows over 200,000 clones, approximately 90% of which occur a single time. Around 0.84% of the sample goes to the ten largest clones. Sequencing was done on a sample of peripheral blood. The source of these receptors is a man between 60 and 75 years old with COVID-19, enrolled during active disease.

The chain is built from TRBV6-6 and TRBJ2-2, with TRBD1 identical over 9 bases. The CDR3 length is 14 residues. Trimming cost V 10 bases and J 5 bases; bases outside gene matches: 8. The germline V gene encodes CDR1 MNHNY and CDR2 SVGAGI (reference sequence). CDR3 sequence reads: CATLRTGATGELFF. The DNA of the CDR3 is TGTGCCACCCTCCGGACAGGGGCTACCGGGGAGCTGTTTTTT.

The V call is TRBV2, the J call TRBJ1-5; D possibly corresponds to TRBD1 (5 bases). V was clipped by 8 bases and J by 9 bases, with 17 bases between them. Germline V gene data show CDR1 as SNHLY and CDR2 as FYNNEI. This CDR3 is built from 13 residues. CDR3 DNA: TGTGCCAGCGGGATTGGGGGGAATGGGCCCCAGCATTTT. This encodes CASGIGGNGPQHF.

In DNA, the CDR3 is TGTGCCAGCAGTTTAGGGCCATATACGCAGTATTTT. Its protein is CASSLGPYTQYF. J is TRBJ2-3 and V is TRBV28; D gene ambiguous. CDR3 length: 12 amino acids. Trimming took off 2 bases at V and 7 bases at J, with 7 bases between the two ends. The V gene's germline CDR1 is MDHEN and CDR2 SYDVKM.

The chain links TRBV25-1 to TRBJ1-4; perhaps TRBD1 as D (6 bases). Trimming removed 5 bases at V and 0 bases at J, with 10 bases between. Looked up from germline, CDR1 is MGHDK and CDR2 is SYGVNS. This CDR3 region has 15 residues. The CDR3 spells CASSTGQSTNEKLFF. The CDR3 bases are TGTGCCAGCAGTACCGGACAGTCAACTAATGAAAAACTGTTTTTT.

CDR3 protein: CASSAPGLAGGNQYF. In DNA form, the CDR3 reads TGTGCCAGCAGCGCTCCGGGACTAGCGGGAGGTAACCAGTACTTC. V gene TRBV28 combines with J gene TRBJ2-7; TRBD2 aligns across 15 bases. V lost 6 bases to trimming and J lost 10 bases; unmatched junction nucleotides: 10. The CDR3 loop spans 15 amino acids. CDR1 and CDR2 from the germline V gene are MDHEN and SYDVKM.

The V and J genes are TRBV18 and TRBJ2-1; D is possibly TRBD2 (6 bases). Trimming removed 3 bases at V and 7 bases at J, with 10 bases between. Germline CDR1 reads KGHSH; CDR2 reads LQKENI. The CDR3 is 13 residues long. CDR3 nucleotide sequence: TGTGCCAGCTCACCTCGGGACTTAAATGAGCAGTTCTTC. The encoded protein is CASSPRDLNEQFF.

This clone turned up a few times. J is TRBJ1-5 and V is TRBV19; possibly TRBD1 for D (5 bases). V lost 7 bases, J lost 0 bases, and 13 bases lay in between. This CDR3 contains 15 residues. Germline V gene data show CDR1 as LNHDA and CDR2 as SQIVND (reference sequence). CDR3 in amino acids: CASKDIPNSNQPQHF. In nucleotides, the CDR3 is TGTGCCAGTAAGGACATTCCGAATAGCAATCAGCCCCAGCATTTT.

The genes are TRBV3-1 (or the pseudogene TRBV3-2) and TRBJ2-7; a weak D match, TRBD2 (6 bases). V was cut by 2 bases and J by 3 bases, with 23 bases left in between. CDR3 length equals 18 residues. Germline CDR1 is LGHDT and CDR2 is YNNKEL (reference sequence). The CDR3 DNA reads TGTGCCAGCAGCCAAAAGAACGAACGGCGGGAAGACAGCTACGAGCAGTACTTC. Translation gives CASSQKNERREDSYEQYF.

The gene calls are TRBV7-2 and TRBJ2-1; 7 nucleotides match TRBD1. There are 13 residues in the CDR3. Germline V gene data show CDR1 as SGHTA and CDR2 as FQGNSA. After removal of 3 bases from V and 6 bases from J, the junction contained 2 bases not matched to a gene. CDR3 bases: TGTGCCAGCAGCTTGACAGGGATCAATGAGCAGTTCTTC. Translation gives CASSLTGINEQFF.

This rearrangement joins TRBV19 to TRBJ1-1; 8 bases match TRBD1. From germline, CDR1 is LNHDA and CDR2 SQIVND (reference sequence). This CDR3 comprises 15 residues. V lost 5 bases to trimming and J lost 0 bases; unmatched junction nucleotides: 5. Here the CDR3 reads CASSPKTGVNTEAFF. In DNA, the CDR3 is TGTGCCAGTAGTCCAAAGACAGGGGTGAACACTGAAGCTTTCTTT.

This chain connects TRBV9 to TRBJ2-1; D not certain. The CDR3 runs to 16 residues. Between the trimmed V and J ends, which lost 0 bases and 4 bases, there was a span of 14 bases. CDR1 and CDR2 from the germline V gene are SGDLS and YYNGEE. As DNA, the CDR3 is TGTGCCAGCAGCGTAGGGCAGGCACCCTCTTACAATGAGCAGTTCTTC. This gives the protein CASSVGQAPSYNEQFF.